Listed here are 26 T cell receptor beta chains from one sample, sequenced in a study of cytomegalovirus exposure and HLA in healthy donors. The PCR employed 60 Vbeta primers together with 13 Jbeta primers. The assay was immunoSEQ multiplex PCR, and TCRdb's table has in-frame clones only and misses some. This sample carries some 170,000 clones, about 9% of them seen once, and the ten largest clones take about 1.2%. The sample consisted of PBMCs. These receptors originate from a woman in her 30s in good health and CMV-seropositive.

V gene TRBV11-2 combines with J gene TRBJ2-1; 9 bases align to TRBD2. This CDR3 comprises 18 residues. The V gene end was trimmed by 5 bases and the J gene end by 0 bases; junction bases not matched to a gene: 11. Per germline, CDR1 SGHAT and CDR2 FQNNGV. CDR3 protein: CASSELAGAFSSYNEQFF. In DNA form, the CDR3 reads TGTGCCAGCAGCGAACTAGCGGGCGCTTTCAGCTCCTACAATGAGCAGTTCTTC.

The rearrangement joins TRBV15 to TRBJ2-3; the match to TRBD2 covers 10 bases. CDR3 length: 17 residues. V lost 5 bases to trimming and J lost 1 base; unmatched junction nucleotides: 9. Germline values: CDR1 LNHNV, CDR2 YYDKDF (reference sequence). For the CDR3, the DNA is TGTGCCACCAGCCTAGGTCTCGGGACTAGCGGCACAGATACGCAGTATTTT. It translates to CATSLGLGTSGTDTQYF. Drawing the rest from reference TRBV15 and TRBJ2-3, the complete variable domain is DAMVIQNPRYQVTQFGKPVTLSCSQTLNHNVMYWYQQKSSQAPKLLFHYYDKDFNNEADTPDNFQSRRPNTSFCFLDIRSPGLGDTAMYLCATSLGLGTSGTDTQYFGPGTRLTVL.

The CDR3 loop reads CASSYRTSGYNEQFF. CDR3 nucleotides: TGTGCCAGCAGCTACAGGACTAGCGGTTACAATGAGCAGTTCTTC. The chain couples TRBV11-2 to TRBJ2-1; TRBD2 agrees at 10 bases. J lost 4 bases, V lost 4 bases, and 4 bases had no gene match. The CDR3 covers 15 residues. Germline CDR1 and CDR2: SGHAT and FQNNGV.

There are a few counts of this clone. DNA of the CDR3: TGCGCCAGCAGCGGAGTAGCTAGGTACGAGCAGTACTTC. It encodes CASSGVARYEQYF. This chain joins TRBV5-1 and TRBJ2-5; unclear D gene. The end of the DNA aligns better with TRBJ2-7, so the J call may be wrong. The CDR3 sequence is 13 residues long. The V gene's germline CDR1 is SGHRS and CDR2 YFSETQ.

This clone was seen more than once but under ten times. V is TRBV15 and J is TRBJ1-1; D perhaps matches TRBD1 (5 bases). This CDR3 region has 14 residues. V lost 0 bases, J lost 8 bases, and 13 bases lay in between. CDR1 and CDR2 (germline): LNHNV, YYDKDF (reference sequence). The CDR3 loop reads CATSRDTGRGEAFF. The CDR3 bases are TGTGCCACCAGCAGAGATACGGGGAGGGGAGAAGCTTTCTTT. Full variable domain (outside the CDR3, taken from reference TRBV15 and TRBJ1-1): DAMVIQNPRYQVTQFGKPVTLSCSQTLNHNVMYWYQQKSSQAPKLLFHYYDKDFNNEADTPDNFQSRRPNTSFCFLDIRSPGLGDTAMYLCATSRDTGRGEAFFGQGTRLTVV.

This clone was counted a few times. The rearrangement uses TRBV4-1 and TRBJ2-7; TRBD2 aligns across 9 bases. Unmatched junction bases numbered 8, after V lost 0 bases and J lost 2 bases. The CDR3 runs to 17 residues. CDR1 is MGHRA and CDR2 is YSYEKL in the germline V gene. The CDR3 loop is CASSQETLAGTPYEQYF. In DNA form, the CDR3 reads TGCGCCAGCAGCCAAGAGACCCTAGCGGGAACTCCCTACGAGCAGTACTTC.

The sample holds a few counts of this clone. The chain recombines TRBV4-1 with TRBJ1-1, with a weak D call TRBD1 (5 bases). Germline loops: CDR1 MGHRA, CDR2 YSYEKL. This CDR3 is built from 15 residues. The V and J ends lost 2 bases and 7 bases respectively, with 17 bases between them. CDR3 amino acids: CASSQLWAGYSEAFF. The CDR3 region has the DNA TGCGCCAGCAGCCAATTATGGGCAGGGTATAGTGAAGCTTTCTTT.

This clone was found a few times. V gene TRBV5-1 combines with J gene TRBJ1-3, with D tentatively TRBD1 (6 bases). CDR1 is SGHRS and CDR2 is YFSETQ in the germline V gene. The CDR3 loop spans 16 amino acids. Trimming took 4 bases from V and 0 from J, leaving 14 bases between them. The DNA for the CDR3 is TGCGCCAGCAGCCCCGCGGGGGCCGACTCTGGAAACACCATATATTTT. It specifies CASSPAGADSGNTIYF.

The chain is built from TRBV12-5 and TRBJ2-1; 7 nucleotides line up with TRBD2. CDR3 length equals 18 residues. CDR1 is LGHNT, CDR2 FRNRAP, per germline. Losses at the gene ends were 4 bases for V and 3 bases for J; bases not matched to a gene: 15. DNA for the CDR3: TGTGCTAGTGGTTCACGGGGATGGGGCGGGGGAAGCTACAATGAGCAGTTCTTC. Its translation: CASGSRGWGGGSYNEQFF.

This rearrangement joins TRBV5-1 to TRBJ2-1; TRBD1 might be the D (6 bases). The CDR3 has 15 amino acids. CDR1 is SGHRS, CDR2 YFSETQ, per germline. V lost 0 bases to trimming and J lost 3 bases, with 10 bases between them. CDR3 region: CASSLAGDDYNEQFF. The CDR3 nucleotides are TGCGCCAGCAGCTTGGCAGGGGACGACTACAATGAGCAGTTCTTC.

There are a few counts of this clone. This chain uses TRBV27 with TRBJ2-3; 8 nucleotides line up with TRBD1. Germline V gene sequence: CDR1 MNHEY, CDR2 SMNVEV (reference sequence). V lost 5 bases to trimming and J lost 2 bases; unmatched junction nucleotides: 3. CDR3 length: 14 residues. CDR3 loop: CASSQGADTDTQYF. In DNA, the CDR3 is TGTGCCAGCAGTCAGGGGGCCGACACAGATACGCAGTATTTT.

This chain joins TRBV25-1 and TRBJ2-5; the match to TRBD1 covers 10 bases. V gave up 5 bases and J gave up 3 bases; unmatched junction bases: 6. CDR1 is MGHDK, CDR2 SYGVNS, per germline. The CDR3 has 15 residues. This CDR3 reads CASSHPGTGEETQYF. The CDR3 coding sequence is TGTGCCAGCAGTCACCCCGGGACAGGGGAAGAGACCCAGTACTTC.

The CDR3 reads CASSQSGQGGEKLFF. As DNA, the CDR3 is TGCGCCAGCAGTCAATCCGGTCAAGGAGGTGAAAAACTGTTTTTT. The J gene is TRBJ1-4, the V gene TRBV23-1; D not resolved. TRBV23-1 is recorded as an ORF, its role being uncertain. CDR3 length: 15 residues. Trimming cost V 0 bases and J 7 bases, with 12 bases left between them.

This clone was counted a few times. The chain employs TRBV9 and TRBJ2-1; no reliable D call. Per the germline V gene, CDR1 is SGDLS and CDR2 is YYNGEE. This CDR3 region has 16 residues. Trimming stripped 2 bases from V and 1 base from J, with 13 bases between. The CDR3 reads CASSVTSPRSYNEQFF. CDR3 DNA sequence: TGTGCCAGCAGCGTGACAAGCCCTCGGTCCTACAATGAGCAGTTCTTC. Variable domain in full (rest from reference TRBV9 and TRBJ2-1): DSGVTQTPKHLITATGQRVTLRCSPRSGDLSVYWYQQSLDQGLQFLIQYYNGEERAKGNILERFSAQQFPDLHSELNLSSLELGDSALYFCASSVTSPRSYNEQFFGPGTRLTVL.

The chain combines TRBV4-2 with TRBJ2-1, with 9 bases that match TRBD2. The CDR3 length is 16 residues. Trimming removed 0 bases from V and 6 bases from J; junction bases left unmatched: 6. Germline-derived CDR1 and CDR2 are LGHNA and YNFKEQ. The CDR3 region is CASSQDSGGRRNEQFF. The CDR3 region has the DNA TGTGCCAGCAGCCAAGATAGCGGGGGCCGGCGCAATGAGCAGTTCTTC.

The chain has TRBV11-2 and TRBJ2-5; D call uncertain. The J call may not be correct, given that the DNA end is closer to TRBJ2-7. This CDR3 has 13 amino acids. Germline CDR1 is SGHAT and CDR2 is FQNNGV. The DNA for the CDR3 is TGTGCCAGCAGCTTAGACACGAATCACGAGCAGTACTTC. It yields the protein CASSLDTNHEQYF.

Only a few counts were recorded for this clone. The chain employs TRBV11-2 and TRBJ2-1, with TRBD2 matching over 13 bases. The V gene's germline CDR1 is SGHAT and CDR2 FQNNGV. V trimming: 5 bases; J trimming: 5 bases; junction bases outside the gene matches: 3. The CDR3 totals 15 residues. The CDR3 region is CASSRLAGGNNEQFF. CDR3 nucleotides: TGTGCCAGCAGCCGACTAGCGGGAGGCAACAATGAGCAGTTCTTC.

This clone was counted only a few times. The chain employs TRBV7-8 and TRBJ1-1; no clear D gene. The length of the CDR3 is 14 residues. V shed 6 bases and J shed 3 bases, with 14 bases lying between them. Germline values: CDR1 SGHVS, CDR2 FQNEAQ. The CDR3 loop reads CASRLAGGDTEAFF. CDR3 bases: TGTGCCAGCAGGCTAGCCGGCGGAGACACTGAAGCTTTCTTT.

This chain's CDR3 is CASAPRTGFNEKLFF. CDR3 DNA: TGTGCCAGCGCGCCTAGGACGGGATTTAATGAAAAACTGTTTTTT. The genes are TRBV7-6 and TRBJ1-4; D gene unclear. CDR3 length: 15 amino acids. Trimming cost V 8 bases and J 4 bases, with 17 bases left between them. From germline, CDR1 is SGHVS and CDR2 FNYEAQ.

The CDR3 DNA follows: TGTGCCAGCAGTCTACGGCGTTCAGGGGGTGAGCAGTTCTTC. It translates to CASSLRRSGGEQFF. The chain combines TRBV9 with TRBJ2-1, with 7 bases aligning to TRBD1. The CDR3 contains 14 residues. Germline V gene data show CDR1 as SGDLS and CDR2 as YYNGEE. Trimming cost V 5 bases and J 9 bases; bases outside gene matches: 11.

This chain links TRBV7-3 with TRBJ1-2, with TRBD1 matching over 12 bases. V was pared by 5 bases and J by 4 bases, with 5 bases of the junction left unmatched. CDR1 and CDR2 (germline): SGHTA, FQGTGA. The length of the CDR3 is 15 residues. The chain's CDR3 is CASSPGTGGAYGYTF. The CDR3 DNA reads TGTGCCAGCAGCCCCGGGACAGGGGGCGCCTATGGCTACACCTTC.

The chain combines TRBV7-9 with TRBJ2-1; 9 bases line up with TRBD1. Germline trimming cut 5 bases from V and 11 bases from J; bases unmatched to any gene: 16. Germline CDR1 reads SEHNR; CDR2 reads FQNEAQ (reference sequence). This CDR3 contains 16 residues. The CDR3 sequence: CASSRSGTGTHIKQFF. DNA for the CDR3: TGTGCCAGCAGCCGCTCCGGGACAGGGACCCATATTAAGCAGTTCTTC.

The J gene is TRBJ2-7, the V gene TRBV5-6; TRBD2 aligns across 9 bases. CDR3 length equals 16 residues. J was trimmed by 2 bases and V by 1 base; bases with no gene match: 7. Germline lookup yields CDR1 SGHDT and CDR2 YYEEEE. CDR3 DNA: TGTGCCAGCAGCTTGTGGGCAGCGGGAGGCACCTACGAGCAGTACTTC. It codes for CASSLWAAGGTYEQYF. The complete variable domain, with remaining parts taken from reference TRBV5-6 and TRBJ2-7, reads DAGVTQSPTHLIKTRGQQVTLRCSPKSGHDTVSWYQQALGQGPQFIFQYYEEEERQRGNFPDRFSGHQFPNYSSELNVNALLLGDSALYLCASSLWAAGGTYEQYFGPGTRLTVT.

This clone was counted a few times. The rearrangement uses TRBV30 and TRBJ2-3, with 11 positions matching TRBD2. Germline CDR1 and CDR2: GTSNPN and SVGIG (reference sequence). Losses at the gene ends were 4 bases for V and 6 bases for J; bases not matched to a gene: 6. The CDR3 covers 14 residues. The DNA for the CDR3 is TGTGCCTGGACTCTAGCGGGAGGTGGCGATACGCAGTATTTT. Encoded protein: CAWTLAGGGDTQYF.

This clone was recorded a few times. The J gene is TRBJ1-1, the V gene TRBV5-1; D call uncertain. The CDR3 contains 14 residues. Germline V CDR1 and CDR2: SGHRS, YFSETQ. With 1 base removed from V and 0 bases from J, the gap between germline ends came to 7 bases. The CDR3 reads CASSLPGLNTEAFF. The CDR3 DNA is TGCGCCAGCAGCTTGCCCGGTCTGAACACTGAAGCTTTCTTT.

The V and J genes are TRBV18 and TRBJ1-1, with TRBD1 matching 7 bases. The junction had 5 bases not matched to a gene; V was cut back by 1 base and J by 6 bases. CDR1 KGHSH and CDR2 LQKENI come from the germline V gene. The CDR3 has 14 residues. The CDR3 nucleotides are TGTGCCAGCTCACCACTCAGGGGGACGTCTGAAGCTTTCTTT. Its translation: CASSPLRGTSEAFF.